One and the same sample provided the 12 T cell receptor beta chains below, sequenced in a study. Each CDR3 protein is one row after TCRdb ran MiXCR on the RT-PCR reads. The data hold hundreds of thousands of distinct CDR3 sequences, with approximately 15% observed a single time. The sample taken for sequencing was memory CD4+ T cells from blood. These receptors all come from a female donor in good health, serving as a healthy control.

This chain connects TRBV25-1 to TRBJ2-2, with 11 bases aligning to TRBD1. From germline, CDR1 is MGHDK and CDR2 SYGVNS. The trim removed 4 bases at V and 4 bases at J, leaving 5 bases unmatched. The CDR3 contains 16 residues. As DNA, the CDR3 is TGTGCCAGCAGTGCGGACAGGGGGCTCGGCACCGGGGAGCTGTTTTTT. Encoded protein: CASSADRGLGTGELFF.

This chain joins TRBV5-1 and TRBJ1-1, with D tentatively TRBD1 (6 bases). The germline V gene encodes CDR1 SGHRS and CDR2 YFSETQ. The CDR3 covers 13 residues. V shed 3 bases and J shed 0 bases, with 6 bases lying between them. Here the CDR3 reads CASSWGLNTEAFF. Here the CDR3 DNA reads TGCGCCAGCAGCTGGGGGCTGAACACTGAAGCTTTCTTT.

The chain uses TRBV20-1 and TRBJ1-6; 7 positions agree with TRBD1. The germline CDR1 and CDR2 sequences are DFQATT and SNEGSKA (reference sequence). CDR3 size: 13 residues. Losses at the gene ends were 3 bases for V and 11 bases for J; bases not matched to a gene: 7. CDR3 in amino acids: CSARGRGSTPLHF. The CDR3 DNA follows: TGCAGTGCTAGGGGCAGGGGGAGCACACCCCTCCACTTT.

There are many counts of this clonotype. The V and J genes are TRBV20-1 and TRBJ1-1; D uncertain. V was clipped by 0 bases and J by 1 base, with 9 bases between them. This CDR3 has 14 amino acids. CDR1 and CDR2 from the germline V gene are DFQATT and SNEGSKA (reference sequence). The CDR3 region has the DNA TGCAGTGCTAGAGACCGTAGCGGGAACACTGAAGCTTTCTTT. Translating it yields CSARDRSGNTEAFF.

There are many counts of this clonotype. The chain's CDR3 is CAWSALGAVSGNTIYF. CDR3 in DNA: TGTGCCTGGAGTGCCCTTGGGGCAGTCTCTGGAAACACCATATATTTT. The chain links TRBV30 to TRBJ1-3, with a weak D call TRBD1 (5 bases). Germline CDR1 and CDR2: GTSNPN and SVGIG (reference sequence). V gave up 1 base and J gave up 0 bases, with 13 bases separating them. The CDR3 length is 16 residues.

The rearrangement links TRBV5-1 to TRBJ2-1; maybe TRBD1 (5 bases). Trimming left V 3 bases short and J 0 bases short, with 10 bases between. Germline CDR1 SGHRS, CDR2 YFSETQ. This CDR3 region has 15 residues. The CDR3 DNA sequence: TGCGCCAGCAGCTCACAGGACACCTCCTACAATGAGCAGTTCTTC. As protein: CASSSQDTSYNEQFF. The whole variable domain, remainder taken from reference TRBV5-1 and TRBJ2-1, is KAGVTQTPRYLIKTRGQQVTLSCSPISGHRSVSWYQQTPGQGLQFLFEYFSETQRNKGNFPGRFSGRQFSNSRSEMNVSTLELGDSALYLCASSSQDTSYNEQFFGPGTRLTVL.

This clonotype was detected only once. V is TRBV6-2 or TRBV6-3 and J is TRBJ2-7; 7 bases match TRBD2. This CDR3 region has 14 residues. Germline trimming cut 4 bases from V and 3 bases from J; bases unmatched to any gene: 6. Germline lookup yields CDR1 MNHEY and CDR2 SVGEGT. The CDR3 bases are TGTGCCAGCAGTTGGGGCAGCGGGGTCTACGAGCAGTACTTC. This encodes CASSWGSGVYEQYF.

This clonotype has ten or more counts. The rearrangement uses TRBV7-6 and TRBJ1-6; D remains ambiguous. The CDR3 is 17 amino acids. Germline lookup yields CDR1 SGHVS and CDR2 FNYEAQ. Trimming removed 2 bases from V and 0 bases from J, with 11 bases in between. CDR3 nucleotides: TGTGCCAGCAGCTTACAGCAGGCCAGCTCCTATAATTCACCCCTCCACTTT. It is translated as CASSLQQASSYNSPLHF. The variable domain in full, with the rest retrieved from reference TRBV7-6 and TRBJ1-6, is GAGVSQSPRYKVTKRGQDVALRCDPISGHVSLYWYRQALGQGPEFLTYFNYEAQQDKSGLPNDRFSAERPEGSISTLTIQRTEQRDSAMYRCASSLQQASSYNSPLHFGNGTRLTVT.

This clonotype was detected many times. The rearrangement links TRBV10-3 to TRBJ2-7; possible D gene TRBD2, 5 bases. Looked up from germline, CDR1 is ENHRY and CDR2 is SYGVKD. V dropped 6 bases and J dropped 5 bases, with 14 bases sitting between them. CDR3 length: 13 residues. The DNA for the CDR3 is TGTGCCATCAGCGGACTTCGACAAAACGAGCAGTACTTC. It codes for CAISGLRQNEQYF.

The chain joins TRBV5-1 to TRBJ2-2; no clear D. The CDR3 extends over 16 amino acids. V was trimmed by 4 bases and J by 0 bases, leaving 13 bases between them. CDR1 SGHRS and CDR2 YFSETQ come from the germline V gene. CDR3 in DNA: TGCGCCAGCAGCGTTAACAGCCAAGCGAACACCGGGGAGCTGTTTTTT. It translates to CASSVNSQANTGELFF.

This clonotype has at least ten counts. The rearrangement links TRBV4-3 to TRBJ1-2, with D tentatively TRBD1 (6 bases). CDR3 length equals 14 residues. The germline V and J ends were trimmed by 4 bases and 7 bases, with 16 bases remaining between them. Germline V lookup: CDR1 LGHNA, CDR2 YSLEER. The CDR3 region has the DNA TGCGCCAGCAGCCCCACGTACAGGGCCGGTGGCTACACCTTC. Translated, it gives CASSPTYRAGGYTF.

In regard to this clonotype: Because the CDR3 is missing its conserved closing phenylalanine or tryptophan, this is likely a read error. The J gene is TRBJ2-2, the V gene TRBV24-1; D ambiguous. Germline V CDR1 and CDR2: KGHDR, SFDVKD. Deletions cut 8 bases from V and 5 bases from J, with 8 bases between. CDR3 length: 12 residues. The CDR3 coding sequence is TGTGCCACCATCGACCGGACCGGGGAGCTGTTTTCT. This sequence encodes CATIDRTGELFS.